Each of the 2 T cell receptor beta chains below was sequenced from the same sample in a study of human T cells and chemical hapten exposure. Time point noted: patch test 1, 2 weeks after DPC sensitization. Treatment reported: therapeutic diphenylcyclopropenone sensitization with weekly scalp DPC. Using its own MiXCR run on the RACE reads, TCRdb lists one record per CDR3 protein. The sample shows 75,000 to 100,000 distinct CDR3 sequences, 12% of them seen only once. The specimen comprised whole blood, sampled in connection with sensitization to the hapten diphenylcyclopropenone (DPC). All receptors derive from a woman between 35 and 50 years old with alopecia areata. Some clones in this sample may be carry-over from other donors' samples.

This clonotype has at least ten counts. This CDR3 is CASSYSSGRNSPLHF. The CDR3 nucleotides are TGTGCCAGCAGTTACTCGTCAGGGAGGAATTCACCCCTCCACTTT. The chain recombines TRBV6-6 with TRBJ1-6, with D possibly TRBD1 on 5 matching bases. Trimming left V 0 bases short and J 7 bases short, with 10 bases between. This CDR3 spans 15 amino acids. The germline V gene has CDR1 MNHNY and CDR2 SVGAGI (reference sequence).

V is TRBV29-1 and J is TRBJ1-6; D unresolved. Germline-derived CDR1 and CDR2 are SQVTM and ANQGSEA. This CDR3 is 13 amino acids long. Trimming pared 6 bases from V and 7 bases from J, leaving 13 bases between. Here the CDR3 DNA reads TGCAGCGTCGTCGTGACTGAAAATTCACCCCTCCACTTT. This translates into CSVVVTENSPLHF.